The 16 T cell receptor beta chains below all came from one sample that was sequenced in a study of T cells in tumors after PD-1 blockade. Sequencing was performed with immunoSEQ multiplex PCR; in TCRdb, only in-frame clones are kept and a portion is missing. The profile shows about 20,000 clones, around 80% of them singletons. Sequencing was performed on PBMCs, taken before anti-PD-1 treatment. The receptor source for this set is a human donor with basal cell carcinoma.

This chain links TRBV3-1 (or the pseudogene TRBV3-2) with TRBJ1-2; 11 bases align to TRBD1. Germline values: CDR1 LGHDT, CDR2 YNNKEL (reference sequence). This CDR3 has 16 residues. Unmatched junction bases numbered 13, after V lost 8 bases and J lost 5 bases. The CDR3 DNA reads TGTGCCAGCCTTCTGCGGACAGGGGGCGCTCGGTATGGCTACACCTTC. Translating it yields CASLLRTGGARYGYTF.

The chain is built from TRBV6-2 or TRBV6-3 and TRBJ2-3; D unresolved. The CDR3 runs 15 residues. Germline assignment: CDR1 MNHEY and CDR2 SVGEGT. Trimming stripped 4 bases from V and 4 bases from J, with 15 bases between. CDR3 in amino acids: CASSSPRRVADTQYF. The CDR3 DNA reads TGTGCCAGCAGTTCCCCTCGACGGGTCGCAGATACGCAGTATTTT.

The chain carries TRBV9 and TRBJ2-2; D perhaps matches TRBD2 (5 bases). The CDR3 runs 10 residues. V lost 7 bases to trimming and J lost 8 bases, with 6 bases between them. Germline CDR1 and CDR2: SGDLS and YYNGEE. CDR3 in amino acids: CASGGGELFF. CDR3 DNA: TGTGCCAGCGGCGGGGGGGAGCTGTTTTTT.

This clone was seen more than once but under ten times. This chain uses TRBV2 with TRBJ1-4; TRBD1 is a possible D gene (6 bases). CDR1 SNHLY and CDR2 FYNNEI come from the germline V gene. The CDR3 spans 14 residues. Trimming took 8 bases from V and 7 from J, leaving 17 bases between them. DNA for the CDR3: TGTGCCAGCGGCGGTAGGACAGCGGCTGAAAAACTGTTTTTT. Amino acid sequence: CASGGRTAAEKLFF.

V and J are TRBV9 and TRBJ2-6, with 9 bases lining up with TRBD1. The V segment lost 1 base and the J segment 2 bases; nucleotides outside the gene matches: 1. CDR1 is SGDLS, CDR2 YYNGEE, per germline. CDR3 length equals 16 residues. In DNA form, the CDR3 reads TGTGCCAGCAGCGTAACAGGGGGCACTGGGGCCAACGTCCTGACTTTC. Translating gives CASSVTGGTGANVLTF.

This clone turned up a few times. The chain recombines TRBV30 with TRBJ2-2, with 8 bases identical to TRBD2. V was pared by 4 bases and J by 4 bases, with 2 bases of the junction left unmatched. CDR1 is GTSNPN, CDR2 SVGIG, per germline (reference sequence). The CDR3 is 13 residues long. CDR3 DNA: TGTGCCTGGACAGGGACTAGCACCGGGGAGCTGTTTTTT. It is translated as CAWTGTSTGELFF.

The rearrangement joins TRBV2 to TRBJ2-7, with D possibly matching TRBD1 (5 bases). This CDR3 is 14 amino acids long. Trimming took off 4 bases at V and 1 base at J, with 11 bases between the two ends. CDR1 is SNHLY and CDR2 is FYNNEI in the germline V gene. CDR3 nucleotides: TGTGCCAGCAGTGTTGACAGCCAGTCCTACGAGCAGTACTTC. Its translation: CASSVDSQSYEQYF.

This clone was seen just once. The rearrangement uses TRBV9 and TRBJ1-4; 9 bases line up with TRBD1. With V trimmed by 0 bases and J by 4 bases, 4 bases remained unmatched. The germline CDR1 and CDR2 sequences are SGDLS and YYNGEE. CDR3 length: 16 residues. The CDR3 protein is CASSVGQGVNNEKLFF. The CDR3 DNA sequence: TGTGCCAGCAGCGTAGGACAGGGGGTTAATAATGAAAAACTGTTTTTT.

This chain links TRBV7-9 with TRBJ2-3; TRBD1 matches 8 bases. The length of the CDR3 is 15 residues. CDR1 is SEHNR, CDR2 FQNEAQ, per germline (reference sequence). V lost 3 bases and J lost 0; bases outside the gene matches: 2. CDR3 coding DNA: TGTGCCAGCAGCTTGGGACAGGCTAGCACAGATACGCAGTATTTT. This encodes CASSLGQASTDTQYF.

Concerning this clone itself: One end of the junction fails to match germline, which may point to a read error. Other DNA sequences in this specimen translate into the identical CDR3. J is TRBJ2-1 and V is TRBV2; D is perhaps TRBD2 (7 bases). The CDR3 is made up of 19 amino acids. Germline V gives CDR1 SNHLY, CDR2 FYNNEI. The CDR3 DNA is TGTGCCCGCAGTCATGGGGGGGCGGGGGTGGGGAGCTCCTACAATGAGCAGTTCTTC. Its translation: CARSHGGAGVGSSYNEQFF. The entire variable domain, with the rest obtained from reference TRBV2 and TRBJ2-1, is as follows: EPEVTQTPSHQVTQMGQEVILRCVPISNHLYFYWYRQILGQKVEFLVSFYNNEISEKSEIFDDQFSVERPDGSNFTLKIRSTKLEDSAMYFCARSHGGAGVGSSYNEQFFGPGTRLTVL.

V and J are TRBV28 and TRBJ1-5; TRBD1 is a possible D gene (5 bases). The CDR3 is 14 residues long. Germline loops: CDR1 MDHEN, CDR2 SYDVKM. Trimming took 3 bases from V and 3 from J, leaving 9 bases between them. CDR3 sequence: CASSLGQINQPQHF. DNA of the CDR3: TGTGCCAGCAGTTTGGGGCAGATCAATCAGCCCCAGCATTTT.

The chain has TRBV14 and TRBJ1-1, with a possible D match to TRBD1 (6 bases). Germline lookup yields CDR1 SGHDN and CDR2 FVKESK. V was cut by 4 bases and J by 3 bases, with 12 bases left in between. The CDR3 loop spans 14 amino acids. CDR3 in DNA: TGTGCCAGCAGCCCTACAGGGCATGACACTGAAGCTTTCTTT. It is translated as CASSPTGHDTEAFF.

V is TRBV9 and J is TRBJ1-1, with 9 nucleotides matching TRBD1. Looked up from germline, CDR1 is SGDLS and CDR2 is YYNGEE. V lost 0 bases to trimming and J lost 2 bases; unmatched junction nucleotides: 5. This CDR3 spans 16 amino acids. This chain's CDR3 is CASSVGGQGRNTEAFF. CDR3 in DNA: TGTGCCAGCAGCGTAGGGGGACAGGGCCGCAACACTGAAGCTTTCTTT.

This clone was recorded a few times. The chain couples TRBV3-1 (or the pseudogene TRBV3-2) to TRBJ1-1, with 7 bases aligning to TRBD1. CDR1 is LGHDT, CDR2 YNNKEL, per germline (reference sequence). The CDR3 totals 11 residues. V shed 7 bases and J 11 bases; nucleotides not matched to a gene: 7. CDR3 nucleotide sequence: TGTGCCAGCACCAGGGGGAGGGACGCTTTCTTT. Translation: CASTRGRDAFF.

The chain joins TRBV4-2 to TRBJ1-3, with TRBD1 identical over 9 bases. Trimming at V came to 0 bases and at J to 4 bases, leaving 10 bases not matched to a gene. CDR3 size: 18 residues. From germline, CDR1 is LGHNA and CDR2 YNFKEQ. The CDR3 reads CASSQDFYTGGTGNTIYF. CDR3 bases: TGTGCCAGCAGCCAAGATTTTTATACAGGGGGCACGGGAAACACCATATATTTT.

The chain uses TRBV5-1 and TRBJ2-7; no firm D call. The V end was cut by 0 bases, the J end by 2 bases, with 6 bases between. This CDR3 region has 13 residues. CDR1 and CDR2 (germline): SGHRS, YFSETQ. Written as DNA, the CDR3 is TGCGCCAGCAGCTTGGGAGGAACCTACGAGCAGTACTTC. Protein product: CASSLGGTYEQYF.